This T cell receptor beta chain was retrieved from a study of T cell responses to AZD1222 COVID-19 vaccine. Whole-study findings and limits: Samples come after the peak T cell response, not at day 14. Baseline serology detected seropositivity in only six AZD1222 recipients. Spike-spanning, vaccine-associated CD4 TCRs were dominant at 160-218 and 743-854.

Of note for this clone: Its antigen remains unidentified.

V gave up 3 bases and J gave up 0 bases, with 9 bases separating them. Germline CDR1 and CDR2: LGHDT and YNNKEL (reference sequence). CDR3 length: 16 amino acids. Data came from immunoSEQ multiplex PCR; TCRdb stores just in-frame clones and leaves some out. The sample has 150,000 to 200,000 clones, 94% seen once. The chain is built from TRBV3-1 (or the pseudogene TRBV3-2) and TRBJ1-6; TRBD1 is a possible D gene (6 bases). The source of this sequence is an adult in good health. This material consisted of peripheral blood, taken on day 0 of AZD1222 vaccination. The CDR3 protein is CASSHQGSSYNSPLHF. The CDR3 bases are TGTGCCAGCAGCCACCAGGGGAGCTCCTATAATTCACCCCTCCACTTT.